The sequence of this T cell receptor beta chain was determined in a study of OX40 agonist ivuxolimab in advanced cancers. Background on the whole study: Ivuxolimab was a fully human IgG2 agonistic monoclonal antibody targeting the costimulatory receptor OX40 (CD134). Intravenous ivuxolimab was administered to patients every 2 weeks at six dose levels: 0.01, 0.1, 0.3, 1.5, 3 and 10 mg/kg. Of the approximately 54 dose-escalation patients, hepatocellular carcinoma was present in about 20, melanoma in approximately 15, renal cell carcinoma in 9 and head and neck cancer in 9. The dose-escalation cohort was roughly 80% male with a mean age of approximately 60 years, ranging from roughly 20 to 80. Prior anti-PD-1, anti-PD-L1 or anti-CTLA-4 therapy was permitted, and checkpoint inhibitors had been received by roughly 40% of dose-escalation patients. Partial responses occurred in three dose-escalation patients, of whom one had hepatocellular carcinoma and two had cutaneous melanoma. Peripheral TCRbeta sequencing aimed to test whether ivuxolimab altered TCR sequence diversity and caused clonal T-cell expansion. The paper covers the monotherapy dose-escalation part of the phase I ivuxolimab trial, which included N of about 56 patients.

The germline V gene (reference sequence) supplies CDR1 MNHEY and CDR2 SMNVEV. V is pared back by 5 bases and J by 3 bases, with 11 bases lying between the germline termini. The CDR3 runs 13 amino acids, cysteine and phenylalanine included. Of the read, only the CDR3 DNA is kept; its 39 bases are in frame from base 1. Genomic DNA was extracted from sorted cells for sequencing of the TCRbeta CDR3 region. The immunoSEQ Assay was used for sequencing of TCRbeta CDR3 regions. TCRdb's version of the immuneACCESS table is confined to in-frame rearrangements and falls short of the full clone set. An unresolved V gene accounts for under half of the shortfall where checked; the remainder is of unknown origin. Across this sample there are 57,000 or so clones, with approximately 85% seen only once. In total, the top ten clones hold about 5.1% of the sample. Overall study results and their limits: Which antigens the clonally expanded peripheral T cells were specific for was not determined. On average, CD8+ T cells showed more expanded clones than CD4+ T cells after ivuxolimab. Clonal expansion of both CD4+ and CD8+ blood T cells was observed from baseline to week 6 at doses 0.1 to 3.0 mg/kg. Low levels of normalized T-cell clonal expansion were also shown by some nonresponding patients. In partial responders in the 0.1-3.0 mg/kg groups, normalized peripheral clonal expansion was found to be among the lowest, especially among CD8+ T cells.

In the case of this clone: Its binding antigen is unknown. Base qualities are not at hand, and no much larger clone is one base apart.

The trial excluded patients who had a history of autoimmune disease or who were on systemic immunosuppression. Peripheral blood for TCR sequencing was collected from all dose cohorts at baseline, on cycle 4 day 1, and on cycle 7 day 1. The samples were drawn from a first-in-human, open-label, multicenter phase I dose-escalation trial of ivuxolimab. Adults with locally advanced or metastatic melanoma, renal cell carcinoma, hepatocellular carcinoma or head and neck squamous cell carcinoma were enrolled in the trial. Before TCR sequencing, CD4+ T cells and CD8+ T cells from peripheral blood were sorted into separate populations.

Sequencing used CD4+ or CD8+ T cells sorted from blood, obtained in a trial of the OX40 agonist ivuxolimab. Recombination linked TRBV27 to TRBJ2-7; too little of a D gene remains to name it. This receptor was obtained from an adult with an advanced solid tumor such as melanoma, head and neck, liver or kidney cancer. Here is the DNA: TGTGCCAGCAGTCGGGTTGGGATCTACGAGCAGTACTTC. The encoded protein is CASSRVGIYEQYF.